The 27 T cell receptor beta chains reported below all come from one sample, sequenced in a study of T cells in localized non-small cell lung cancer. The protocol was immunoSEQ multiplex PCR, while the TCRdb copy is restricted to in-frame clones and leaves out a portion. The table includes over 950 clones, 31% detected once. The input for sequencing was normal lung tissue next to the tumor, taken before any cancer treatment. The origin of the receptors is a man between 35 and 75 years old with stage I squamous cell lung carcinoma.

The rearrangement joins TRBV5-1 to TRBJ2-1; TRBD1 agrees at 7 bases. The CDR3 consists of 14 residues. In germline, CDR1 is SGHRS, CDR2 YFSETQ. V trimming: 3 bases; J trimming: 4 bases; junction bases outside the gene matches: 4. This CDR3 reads CASSSGTVYNEQFF. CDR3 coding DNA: TGCGCCAGCAGCTCGGGGACAGTTTACAATGAGCAGTTCTTC. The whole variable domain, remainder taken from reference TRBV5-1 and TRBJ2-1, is KAGVTQTPRYLIKTRGQQVTLSCSPISGHRSVSWYQQTPGQGLQFLFEYFSETQRNKGNFPGRFSGRQFSNSRSEMNVSTLELGDSALYLCASSSGTVYNEQFFGPGTRLTVL.

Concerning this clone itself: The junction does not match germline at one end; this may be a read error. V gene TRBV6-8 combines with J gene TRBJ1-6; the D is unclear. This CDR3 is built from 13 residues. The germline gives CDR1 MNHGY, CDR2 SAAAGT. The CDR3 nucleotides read TGTGCCAGCAGTGACTCGACAAATTCACCCCTCCACTTT. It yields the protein CASSDSTNSPLHF.

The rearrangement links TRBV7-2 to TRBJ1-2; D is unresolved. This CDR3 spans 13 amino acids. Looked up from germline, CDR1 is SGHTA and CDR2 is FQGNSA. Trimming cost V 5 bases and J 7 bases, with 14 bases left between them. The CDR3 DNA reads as TGTGCCAGCAGCCAGGCCCGGCTGGGTGGCTACACCTTC. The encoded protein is CASSQARLGGYTF. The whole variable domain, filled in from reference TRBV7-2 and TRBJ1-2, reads GAGVSQSPSNKVTEKGKDVELRCDPISGHTALYWYRQSLGQGLEFLIYFQGNSAPDKSGLPSDRFSAERTGGSVSTLTIQRTQQEDSAVYLCASSQARLGGYTFGSGTRLTVV.

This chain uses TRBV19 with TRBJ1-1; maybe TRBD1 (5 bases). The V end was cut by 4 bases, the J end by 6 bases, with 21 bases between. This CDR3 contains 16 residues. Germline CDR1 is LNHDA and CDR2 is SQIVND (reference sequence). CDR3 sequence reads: CASSRGQGTPSAEAFF. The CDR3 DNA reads TGTGCCAGTAGTAGGGGTCAAGGGACCCCCAGTGCTGAAGCTTTCTTT.

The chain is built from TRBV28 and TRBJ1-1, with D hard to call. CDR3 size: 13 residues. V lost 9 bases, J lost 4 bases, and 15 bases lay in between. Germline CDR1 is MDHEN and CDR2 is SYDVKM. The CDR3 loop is CASSWEGSTEAFF. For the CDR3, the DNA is TGTGCCAGTTCTTGGGAAGGAAGCACTGAAGCTTTCTTT. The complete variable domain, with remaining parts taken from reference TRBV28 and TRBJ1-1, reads DVKVTQSSRYLVKRTGEKVFLECVQDMDHENMFWYRQDPGLGLRLIYFSYDVKMKEKGDIPEGYSVSREKKERFSLILESASTNQTSMYLCASSWEGSTEAFFGQGTRLTVV.

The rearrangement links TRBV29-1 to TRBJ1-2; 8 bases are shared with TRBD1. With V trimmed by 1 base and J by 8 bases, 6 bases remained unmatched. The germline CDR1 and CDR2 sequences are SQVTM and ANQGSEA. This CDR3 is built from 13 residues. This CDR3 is CSVEGVQGVGYTF. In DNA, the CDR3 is TGCAGCGTTGAAGGCGTACAGGGGGTCGGCTACACCTTC.

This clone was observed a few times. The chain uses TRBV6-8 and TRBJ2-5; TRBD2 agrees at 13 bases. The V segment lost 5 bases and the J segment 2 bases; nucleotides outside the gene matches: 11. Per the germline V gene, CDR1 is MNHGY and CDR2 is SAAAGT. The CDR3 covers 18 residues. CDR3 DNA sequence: TGTGCCAGCAGTGGGCTAACACCGGGACTAGCGGGACAAGAGACCCAGTACTTC. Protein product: CASSGLTPGLAGQETQYF.

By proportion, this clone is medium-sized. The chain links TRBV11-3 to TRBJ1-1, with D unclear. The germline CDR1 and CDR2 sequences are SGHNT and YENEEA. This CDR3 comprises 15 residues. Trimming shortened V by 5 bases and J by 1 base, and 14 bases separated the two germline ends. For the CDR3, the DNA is TGTGCCAGCAGCACACCCCATAGCGGGAACACTGAAGCTTTCTTT. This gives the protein CASSTPHSGNTEAFF. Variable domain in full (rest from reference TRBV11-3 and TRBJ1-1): EAGVVQSPRYKIIEKKQPVAFWCNPISGHNTLYWYLQNLGQGPELLIRYENEEAVDDSQLPKDRFSAERLKGVDSTLKIQPAELGDSAVYLCASSTPHSGNTEAFFGQGTRLTVV.

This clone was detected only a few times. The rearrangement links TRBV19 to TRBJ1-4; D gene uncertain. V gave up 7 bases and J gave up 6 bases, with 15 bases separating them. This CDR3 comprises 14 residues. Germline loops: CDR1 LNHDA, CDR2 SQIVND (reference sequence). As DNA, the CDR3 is TGTGCCAGTAAGAGGGCCCAGCGGTATGAAAAACTGTTTTTT. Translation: CASKRAQRYEKLFF.

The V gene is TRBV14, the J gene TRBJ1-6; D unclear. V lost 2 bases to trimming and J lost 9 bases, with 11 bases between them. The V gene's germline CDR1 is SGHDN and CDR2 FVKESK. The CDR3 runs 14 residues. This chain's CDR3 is CASSQSGLVSPLHF. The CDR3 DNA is TGTGCCAGCAGCCAATCAGGCCTCGTTTCACCCCTCCACTTT.

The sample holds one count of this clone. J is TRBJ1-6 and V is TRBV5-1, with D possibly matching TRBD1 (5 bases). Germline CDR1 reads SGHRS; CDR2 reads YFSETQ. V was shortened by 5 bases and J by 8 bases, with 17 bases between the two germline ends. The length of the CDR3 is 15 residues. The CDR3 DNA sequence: TGCGCCAGCAGAATGGAGGGGCCTGGGCATTCACCCCTCCACTTT. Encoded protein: CASRMEGPGHSPLHF.

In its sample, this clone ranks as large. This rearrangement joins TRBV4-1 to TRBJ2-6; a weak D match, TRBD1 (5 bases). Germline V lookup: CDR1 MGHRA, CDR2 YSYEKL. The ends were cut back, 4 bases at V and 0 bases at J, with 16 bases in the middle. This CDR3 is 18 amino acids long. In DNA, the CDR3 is TGCGCCAGCAGCCTCACAGGACGCCCGAGCTCTGGGGCCAACGTCCTGACTTTC. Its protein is CASSLTGRPSSGANVLTF.

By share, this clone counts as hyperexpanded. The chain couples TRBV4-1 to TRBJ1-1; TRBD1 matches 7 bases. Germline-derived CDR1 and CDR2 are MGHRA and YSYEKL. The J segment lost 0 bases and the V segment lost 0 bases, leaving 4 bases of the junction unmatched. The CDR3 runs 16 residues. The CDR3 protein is CASSQEQGFVNTEAFF. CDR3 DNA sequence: TGCGCCAGCAGCCAAGAACAGGGGTTTGTGAACACTGAAGCTTTCTTT.

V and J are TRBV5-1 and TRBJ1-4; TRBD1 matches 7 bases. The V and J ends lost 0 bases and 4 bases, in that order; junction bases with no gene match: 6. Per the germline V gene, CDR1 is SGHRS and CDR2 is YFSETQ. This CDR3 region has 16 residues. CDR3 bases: TGCGCCAGCAGCTTGGCTGTCGGGACAGTTAATGAAAAACTGTTTTTT. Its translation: CASSLAVGTVNEKLFF.

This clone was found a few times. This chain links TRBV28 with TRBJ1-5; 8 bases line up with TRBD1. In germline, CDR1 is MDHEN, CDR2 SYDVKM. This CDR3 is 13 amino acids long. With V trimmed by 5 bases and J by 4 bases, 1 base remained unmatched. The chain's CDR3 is CASSRTGNQPQHF. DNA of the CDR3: TGTGCCAGCAGTCGGACAGGGAATCAGCCCCAGCATTTT. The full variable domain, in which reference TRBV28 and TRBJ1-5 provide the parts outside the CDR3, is DVKVTQSSRYLVKRTGEKVFLECVQDMDHENMFWYRQDPGLGLRLIYFSYDVKMKEKGDIPEGYSVSREKKERFSLILESASTNQTSMYLCASSRTGNQPQHFGDGTRLSIL.

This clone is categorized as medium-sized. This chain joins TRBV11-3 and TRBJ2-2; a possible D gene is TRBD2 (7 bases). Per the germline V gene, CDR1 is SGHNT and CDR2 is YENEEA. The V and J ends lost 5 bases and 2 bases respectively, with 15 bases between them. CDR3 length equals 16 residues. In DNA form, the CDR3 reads TGTGCCAGCAGCCCCGGGGGGCAGGGTAACACCGGGGAGCTGTTTTTT. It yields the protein CASSPGGQGNTGELFF.

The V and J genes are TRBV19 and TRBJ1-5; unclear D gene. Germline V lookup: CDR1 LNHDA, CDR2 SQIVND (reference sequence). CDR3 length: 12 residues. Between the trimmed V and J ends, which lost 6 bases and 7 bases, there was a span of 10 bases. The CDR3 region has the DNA TGTGCCAGTAGCCACGGCGGGCAGCCCCAGCATTTT. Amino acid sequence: CASSHGGQPQHF.

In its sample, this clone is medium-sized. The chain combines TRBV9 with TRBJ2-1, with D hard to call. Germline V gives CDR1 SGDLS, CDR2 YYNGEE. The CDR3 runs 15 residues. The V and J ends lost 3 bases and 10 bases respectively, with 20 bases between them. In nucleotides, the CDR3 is TGTGCCAGCAGCGATAGTCGGACCGACGGAAACGAGCAGTTCTTC. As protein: CASSDSRTDGNEQFF. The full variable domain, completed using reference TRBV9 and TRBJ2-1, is DSGVTQTPKHLITATGQRVTLRCSPRSGDLSVYWYQQSLDQGLQFLIQYYNGEERAKGNILERFSAQQFPDLHSELNLSSLELGDSALYFCASSDSRTDGNEQFFGPGTRLTVL.

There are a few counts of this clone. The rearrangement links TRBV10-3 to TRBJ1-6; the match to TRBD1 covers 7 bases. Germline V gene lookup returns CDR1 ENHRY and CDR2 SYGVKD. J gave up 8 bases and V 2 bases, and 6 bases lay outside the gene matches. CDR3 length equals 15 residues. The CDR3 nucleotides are TGTGCCATCAGTGAGCGACAGGGTCCCGATTCACCCCTCCACTTT. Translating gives CAISERQGPDSPLHF.

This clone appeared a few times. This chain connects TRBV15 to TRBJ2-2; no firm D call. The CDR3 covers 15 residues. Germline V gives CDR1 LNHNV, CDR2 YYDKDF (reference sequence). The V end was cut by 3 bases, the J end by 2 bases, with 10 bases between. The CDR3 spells CATSRDGGNTGELFF. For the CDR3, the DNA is TGTGCCACCAGCAGGGACGGCGGCAACACCGGGGAGCTGTTTTTT.

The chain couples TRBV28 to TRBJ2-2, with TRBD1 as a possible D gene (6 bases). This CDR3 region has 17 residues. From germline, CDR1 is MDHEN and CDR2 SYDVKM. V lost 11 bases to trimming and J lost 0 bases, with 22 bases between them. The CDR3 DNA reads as TGTGCCCTTGGTGGGGACACCCGTAATACGAACACCGGGGAGCTGTTTTTT. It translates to CALGGDTRNTNTGELFF. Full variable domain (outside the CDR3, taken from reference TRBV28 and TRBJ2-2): DVKVTQSSRYLVKRTGEKVFLECVQDMDHENMFWYRQDPGLGLRLIYFSYDVKMKEKGDIPEGYSVSREKKERFSLILESASTNQTSMYLCALGGDTRNTNTGELFFGEGSRLTVL.

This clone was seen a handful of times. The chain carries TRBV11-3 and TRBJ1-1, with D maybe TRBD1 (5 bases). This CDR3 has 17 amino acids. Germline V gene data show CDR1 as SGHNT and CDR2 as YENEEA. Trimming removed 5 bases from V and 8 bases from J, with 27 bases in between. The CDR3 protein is CASSQHHPEGFIFEAFF. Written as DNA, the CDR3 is TGTGCCAGCAGCCAACATCACCCAGAGGGGTTCATCTTCGAAGCTTTCTTT. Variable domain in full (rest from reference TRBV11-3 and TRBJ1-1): EAGVVQSPRYKIIEKKQPVAFWCNPISGHNTLYWYLQNLGQGPELLIRYENEEAVDDSQLPKDRFSAERLKGVDSTLKIQPAELGDSAVYLCASSQHHPEGFIFEAFFGQGTRLTVV.

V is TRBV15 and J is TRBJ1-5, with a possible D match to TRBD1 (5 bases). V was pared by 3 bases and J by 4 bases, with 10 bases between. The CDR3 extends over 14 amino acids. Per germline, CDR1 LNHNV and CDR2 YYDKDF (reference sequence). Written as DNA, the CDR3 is TGTGCCACCAGCAGGGGACTAGGAAATCAGCCCCAGCATTTT. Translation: CATSRGLGNQPQHF.

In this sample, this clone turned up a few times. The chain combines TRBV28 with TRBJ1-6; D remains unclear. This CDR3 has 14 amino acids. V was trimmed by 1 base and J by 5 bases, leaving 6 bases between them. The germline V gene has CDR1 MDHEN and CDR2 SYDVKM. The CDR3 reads CASSLYRDNSPLHF. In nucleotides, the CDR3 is TGTGCCAGCAGTTTATACAGAGATAATTCACCCCTCCACTTT.

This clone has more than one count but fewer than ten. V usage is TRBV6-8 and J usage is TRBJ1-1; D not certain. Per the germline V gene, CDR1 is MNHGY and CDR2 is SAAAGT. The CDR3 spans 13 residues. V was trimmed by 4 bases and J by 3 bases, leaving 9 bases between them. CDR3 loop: CASSSPLDTEAFF. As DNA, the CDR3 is TGTGCCAGCAGTTCCCCTCTAGACACTGAAGCTTTCTTT.

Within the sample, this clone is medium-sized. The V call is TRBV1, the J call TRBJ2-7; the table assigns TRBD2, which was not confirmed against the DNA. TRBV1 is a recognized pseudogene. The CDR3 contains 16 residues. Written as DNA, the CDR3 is TGCGCCAGCAGCCAAGATGCGGGATACGTATCCTACGAGCAGTACTTC. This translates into CASSQDAGYVSYEQYF.

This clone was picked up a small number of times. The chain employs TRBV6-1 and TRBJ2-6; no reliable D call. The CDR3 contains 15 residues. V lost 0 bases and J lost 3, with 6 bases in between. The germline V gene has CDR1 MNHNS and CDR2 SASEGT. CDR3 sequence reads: CASSEAGGGANVLTF. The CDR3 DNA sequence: TGTGCCAGCAGTGAAGCGGGCGGTGGGGCCAACGTCCTGACTTTC.